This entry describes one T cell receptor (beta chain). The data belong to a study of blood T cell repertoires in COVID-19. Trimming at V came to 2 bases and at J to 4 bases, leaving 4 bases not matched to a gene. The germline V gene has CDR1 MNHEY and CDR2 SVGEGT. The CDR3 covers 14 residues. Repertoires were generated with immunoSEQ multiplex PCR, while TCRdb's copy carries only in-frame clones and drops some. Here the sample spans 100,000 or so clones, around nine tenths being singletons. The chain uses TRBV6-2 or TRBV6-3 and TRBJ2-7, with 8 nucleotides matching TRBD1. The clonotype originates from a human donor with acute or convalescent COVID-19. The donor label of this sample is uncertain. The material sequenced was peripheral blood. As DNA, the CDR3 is TGTGCCAGCAGTTACCAGACAGGGGTTTACGAGCAGTACTTC. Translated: CASSYQTGVYEQYF.